Given below is one TCR beta chain in context. Its cognate antigen has yet to be identified. The record has no base qualities; no much larger clone is one base away. A distance of 10 bases separates the germline ends of V and J, which lose 2 bases and 3 bases respectively. The CDR3 measures 15 amino acids from cysteine to phenylalanine. The sequence is cut down to CDR3 DNA, 45 bases in frame from base 1. As encoded in the germline V gene, CDR1 is SGHTA while CDR2 is FQGNSA. The data originate from a study of CD8 T cells in ankylosing spondylitis (dated by TCRdb to about 2017). General notes on the study: The study set out to find disease-linked TCR variants by profiling T cell receptor beta repertoires in ankylosing spondylitis patients and healthy donors. The whole study cohort included 95 to 130 healthy donors and around 24 ankylosing spondylitis patients. Peripheral blood was sampled, and synovial fluid was also collected from ankylosing spondylitis patients. Findings and caveats that apply to the study as a whole: In peripheral blood, the disease-linked clones were found at relatively low frequencies and had a CD8+ phenotype. According to the report, matched synovial fluid samples from ankylosing spondylitis patients were significantly enriched for the disease-linked clones. Some TCR beta motif variants had previously been reported in synovial fluid and blood of reactive arthritis patients, which suggested common disease-initiation mechanisms. Blood from ankylosing spondylitis patients appeared to be characterized by a TCR beta motif composed of several highly homologous amino acid variants.

The sequencer was an Illumina HiSeq 2500. TCR beta libraries were prepared by quantitative 5'-RACE with molecular barcodes. As for how the authors treated the data: Disease-linked TCR variants were identified with a new computational method built on a probabilistic model of VDJ rearrangement. TCRdb redid the processing of the public reads, applying fastp at Q25 and MiXCR, and retained in-frame beta chains. CDR3 protein sequences are deduplicated, and each keeps its most common genes and DNA. TCRdb, rather than the study authors, made the V and J calls. The sample table shows 300,000 to 350,000 distinct CDR3 sequences, and roughly 11% are seen once. Jointly, the top ten make up roughly 9.2% of the sample.

Sequenced sample: blood, either unsorted or a sorted T cell fraction (not recorded which). The TCR sequence derives from a female donor with ankylosing spondylitis or in good health (not recorded which). This chain joins TRBV7-2 to TRBJ2-2; a confident D gene designation cannot be given. The CDR3 loop reads CASSLRRWDTGELFF. The DNA is as follows: TGTGCCAGCAGCTTAAGGCGCTGGGACACCGGGGAGCTGTTTTTT.